The 30 T cell receptor beta chains in this list originate from one sample, sequenced in a study of graft-versus-host responses after intestinal transplantation. These receptors' antigens are unknown. Sequenced by immunoSEQ multiplex PCR; TCRdb stores in-frame clones only, minus some. The sample lists about 51,000 clones; about 89% were seen once. The sample in question was unstimulated CD4+ T cells sorted from spleen or lymph node cells, obtained before transplant. Receptors originate from a human donor who was the organ donor for an intestinal transplant.

With respect to this clone: The missing conserved phenylalanine or tryptophan at the end of this CDR3 makes a read error likely. Because the CDR3's place on the DNA is in doubt, the DNA is left out and the CDR3 is given as listed by TCRdb. The rearrangement joins TRBV14 to TRBJ2-7; TRBD1, the table's D call, was not compared with the DNA. CDR1 and CDR2 (germline): SGHDN, FVKESK. A total of 14 residues make up the CDR3, ends included. The CDR3 reads CASSWDRVASRSLD.

V and J are TRBV28 and TRBJ2-7, with 8 bases lining up with TRBD2. There are 14 residues in the CDR3. Germline lookup yields CDR1 MDHEN and CDR2 SYDVKM. With 6 bases clipped from V and 2 bases from J, the junction kept 6 bases outside the gene matches. As DNA, the CDR3 is TGTGCCAGCAGACGTCCAGCGGGAGCCTACGAGCAGTACTTC. This codes for CASRRPAGAYEQYF.

The chain has TRBV11-2 and TRBJ2-1, with 13 bases fitting TRBD2. V gave up 6 bases and J gave up 8 bases; unmatched junction bases: 10. The CDR3 is 16 residues long. CDR1 SGHAT and CDR2 FQNNGV come from the germline V gene. The CDR3 region has the DNA TGTGCCAGCAGTCGAGCGACTAGCGGGAGGTTCGATGAGCAGTTCTTC. Translated, it gives CASSRATSGRFDEQFF.

V usage is TRBV7-2 and J usage is TRBJ2-1; 9 bases agree with TRBD2. This CDR3 comprises 15 residues. Germline lookup yields CDR1 SGHTA and CDR2 FQGNSA. J lost 6 bases, V lost 1 base, and 4 bases had no gene match. The CDR3 region has the DNA TGTGCCAGCAGCTTAGGTCTAGCGGGGTTCAATGAGCAGTTCTTC. Translation: CASSLGLAGFNEQFF. The variable domain in full, with the rest retrieved from reference TRBV7-2 and TRBJ2-1, is GAGVSQSPSNKVTEKGKDVELRCDPISGHTALYWYRQSLGQGLEFLIYFQGNSAPDKSGLPSDRFSAERTGGSVSTLTIQRTQQEDSAVYLCASSLGLAGFNEQFFGPGTRLTVL.

The chain joins TRBV5-1 to TRBJ1-4; D gene uncertain. This CDR3 region has 14 residues. Deletions cut 2 bases from V and 5 bases from J, with 10 bases between. Germline CDR1 SGHRS, CDR2 YFSETQ. CDR3 loop: CASSFTGRNEKLFF. DNA of the CDR3: TGCGCCAGCAGCTTCACCGGGAGGAATGAAAAACTGTTTTTT.

V gene TRBV28 combines with J gene TRBJ2-7; D is perhaps TRBD2 (5 bases). The V end was cut by 1 base, the J end by 0 bases, with 10 bases between. The CDR3 spans 15 residues. CDR1 is MDHEN, CDR2 SYDVKM, per germline. The CDR3: CASSLSAGISYEQYF. In nucleotides, the CDR3 is TGTGCCAGCAGTTTATCCGCCGGGATCTCCTACGAGCAGTACTTC. The full variable domain, with the rest looked up from reference TRBV28 and TRBJ2-7, is DVKVTQSSRYLVKRTGEKVFLECVQDMDHENMFWYRQDPGLGLRLIYFSYDVKMKEKGDIPEGYSVSREKKERFSLILESASTNQTSMYLCASSLSAGISYEQYFGPGTRLTVT.

V and J are TRBV4-3 and TRBJ2-1; 11 nucleotides agree with TRBD2. Losses at the gene ends were 2 bases for V and 9 bases for J; bases not matched to a gene: 9. In germline, CDR1 is LGHNA, CDR2 YSLEER. The CDR3 has 16 residues. This CDR3 reads CASSQPGTSGVGEQFF. DNA of the CDR3: TGCGCCAGCAGCCAACCCGGGACTAGCGGCGTCGGTGAGCAGTTCTTC.

The chain carries TRBV6-5 and TRBJ1-1; perhaps TRBD1 as D (5 bases). With 4 bases removed from V and 1 base from J, the gap between germline ends came to 10 bases. The CDR3 spans 14 residues. The germline V gene encodes CDR1 MNHEY and CDR2 SVGAGI. The CDR3 region is CASSFGQPNTEAFF. CDR3 coding DNA: TGTGCCAGCAGTTTTGGACAACCGAACACTGAAGCTTTCTTT.

The chain uses TRBV28 and TRBJ2-7; D is uncertain. V was clipped by 6 bases and J by 4 bases, with 7 bases between them. The CDR3 extends over 11 amino acids. Germline-derived CDR1 and CDR2 are MDHEN and SYDVKM. The CDR3 here is CASSPGYEQYF. CDR3 coding DNA: TGTGCCAGCAGCCCCGGTTACGAGCAGTACTTC.

This clone has just one count. The chain links TRBV28 to TRBJ2-7; tentative D call: TRBD1 (6 bases). Trimming took off 11 bases at V and 1 base at J, with 21 bases between the two ends. The germline CDR1 and CDR2 sequences are MDHEN and SYDVKM. The CDR3 totals 15 residues. The CDR3 loop reads CAVNGLRGKSYEQYF. CDR3 DNA sequence: TGTGCCGTCAACGGCCTTAGGGGGAAATCCTACGAGCAGTACTTC.

The chain combines TRBV7-8 with TRBJ1-4, with 7 bases identical to TRBD1. Germline V lookup: CDR1 SGHVS, CDR2 FQNEAQ. J gave up 3 bases and V 2 bases, and 6 bases lay outside the gene matches. This CDR3 region has 16 residues. The CDR3, as DNA: TGTGCCAGCAGCTTACATTTGCAGGGGGCTAATGAAAAACTGTTTTTT. Its protein product is CASSLHLQGANEKLFF.

This sequence joins TRBV28 and TRBJ1-4, with a weak D call TRBD1 (6 bases). The CDR3 spans 11 residues. Trimming pared 9 bases from V and 8 bases from J, leaving 10 bases between. In germline, CDR1 is MDHEN, CDR2 SYDVKM. In DNA, the CDR3 is TGTGCCAGACAGGGTACCGAAAAACTGTTTTTT. Amino acid sequence: CARQGTEKLFF.

This rearrangement joins TRBV28 to TRBJ1-2; D gene uncertain. CDR1 and CDR2 from the germline V gene are MDHEN and SYDVKM. The CDR3 covers 14 residues. Between the trimmed V and J ends, which lost 2 bases and 0 bases, there was a span of 7 bases. CDR3 coding DNA: TGTGCCAGCAGTTTACGGTTGGCTAACTATGGCTACACCTTC. Amino acids: CASSLRLANYGYTF.

This clone has just one count. The chain couples TRBV30 to TRBJ2-1; D is ambiguous. Germline V lookup: CDR1 GTSNPN, CDR2 SVGIG (reference sequence). The CDR3 loop spans 16 amino acids. The V and J ends lost 1 base and 7 bases respectively, with 20 bases between them. Written as DNA, the CDR3 is TGTGCCTGGAGTGGGGTCTGGGCCTCCGAAAGAAATGAGCAGTTCTTC. This translates into CAWSGVWASERNEQFF.

The chain has TRBV25-1 and TRBJ2-7; 10 nucleotides agree with TRBD2. The V segment lost 7 bases and the J segment 4 bases; nucleotides outside the gene matches: 7. This CDR3 contains 14 residues. The germline gives CDR1 MGHDK, CDR2 SYGVNS. CDR3 amino acids: CASNGLAGAYEQYF. The CDR3 nucleotides read TGTGCCAGCAATGGGCTAGCGGGAGCTTACGAGCAGTACTTC.

The V gene is TRBV30, the J gene TRBJ2-1; D is perhaps TRBD2 (5 bases). The V gene lost 3 bases and the J gene lost 4 bases, with 19 bases spanning the gap. The CDR3 loop spans 16 amino acids. Germline V lookup: CDR1 GTSNPN, CDR2 SVGIG (reference sequence). The CDR3 here is CAWRPGVYGTYNEQFF. The CDR3 bases are TGTGCCTGGAGACCCGGGGTTTACGGCACATACAATGAGCAGTTCTTC.

This rearrangement joins TRBV6-6 to TRBJ2-5; D is perhaps TRBD2 (5 bases). V dropped 8 bases and J dropped 2 bases, with 12 bases sitting between them. Germline CDR1 reads MNHNY; CDR2 reads SVGAGI (reference sequence). CDR3 size: 13 residues. CDR3 sequence: CASLFEGQETQYF. CDR3 bases: TGTGCCAGCTTATTCGAGGGACAAGAGACCCAGTACTTC.

J is TRBJ1-5 and V is TRBV2; D not certain. Germline V gene data show CDR1 as SNHLY and CDR2 as FYNNEI. V was trimmed by 6 bases and J by 2 bases, leaving 14 bases between them. The CDR3 has 15 amino acids. In nucleotides, the CDR3 is TGTGCCAGCAGAGAGGAGAGATGGGGCAATCAGCCCCAGCATTTT. It yields the protein CASREERWGNQPQHF.

The gene calls are TRBV6-6 and TRBJ2-7, with TRBD1 identical over 9 bases. The CDR3 spans 13 residues. CDR1 MNHNY and CDR2 SVGAGI come from the germline V gene (reference sequence). J lost 5 bases, V lost 10 bases, and 9 bases had no gene match. This CDR3 reads CATLRTGDHEQYF. The CDR3 DNA reads TGTGCCACCCTACGGACAGGGGACCACGAGCAGTACTTC.

V gene TRBV5-1 combines with J gene TRBJ2-5; possible D gene TRBD1, 5 bases. The length of the CDR3 is 14 residues. The V gene lost 4 bases and the J gene lost 1 base, with 11 bases spanning the gap. The germline V gene has CDR1 SGHRS and CDR2 YFSETQ. The CDR3 sequence is CASSVQGFQETQYF. Written as DNA, the CDR3 is TGCGCCAGCAGCGTTCAGGGCTTCCAAGAGACCCAGTACTTC.

Points on this clone: The CDR3 ends on some other residue instead of the conserved phenylalanine or tryptophan, so this is likely a read error. The chain carries TRBV6-5 and TRBJ2-7, with D perhaps matching TRBD2 (6 bases). Trimming shortened V by 4 bases and J by 4 bases, and 17 bases separated the two germline ends. CDR1 MNHEY and CDR2 SVGAGI come from the germline V gene. The CDR3 consists of 15 residues. The CDR3 nucleotides are TGTGCCAGCAGTTCGGCCCCGGGACTGGTTTACGAGCAGTACCTC. Translation: CASSSAPGLVYEQYL.

The V call is TRBV5-1, the J call TRBJ2-3, with D perhaps TRBD2 (5 bases). The CDR3 has 16 amino acids. Trimming left V 2 bases short and J 1 base short, with 14 bases between. Germline values: CDR1 SGHRS, CDR2 YFSETQ. The CDR3 is CASSFLAISGTDTQYF. The CDR3 DNA sequence: TGCGCCAGCAGCTTTCTAGCTATCTCCGGCACAGATACGCAGTATTTT.

The V gene is TRBV4-3, the J gene TRBJ2-3; 7 nucleotides align to TRBD1. Germline CDR1 reads LGHNA; CDR2 reads YSLEER. CDR3 length equals 18 residues. After removal of 0 bases from V and 0 bases from J, the junction contained 9 bases not matched to a gene. DNA for the CDR3: TGCGCCAGCAGCCAAGAGGTACCGGGACAGACTAGCACAGATACGCAGTATTTT. Translated: CASSQEVPGQTSTDTQYF.

Only one count was recorded for this clone. The chain employs TRBV20-1 and TRBJ2-1, with D unclear. The CDR3 loop spans 11 amino acids. With 2 bases removed from V and 8 bases from J, the gap between germline ends came to 7 bases. Looked up from germline, CDR1 is DFQATT and CDR2 is SNEGSKA (reference sequence). The CDR3 protein is CSARIRDEQFF. The CDR3 region has the DNA TGCAGTGCTAGAATCCGGGATGAGCAGTTCTTC.

In this sample, this clone turned up once. The chain is built from TRBV28 and TRBJ2-2; 8 bases agree with TRBD1. Germline V gene lookup returns CDR1 MDHEN and CDR2 SYDVKM. After removal of 7 bases from V and 3 bases from J, the junction contained 1 base not matched to a gene. This CDR3 region has 13 residues. CDR3 amino acids: CASKTGDTGELFF. Written as DNA, the CDR3 is TGTGCCAGCAAGACAGGGGACACCGGGGAGCTGTTTTTT.

V is TRBV5-4 and J is TRBJ2-1; 10 bases map to TRBD2. CDR1 is SGHNT and CDR2 is YYREEE in the germline V gene (reference sequence). The CDR3 length is 17 residues. Trimming removed 0 bases from V and 5 bases from J; junction bases left unmatched: 8. The CDR3 coding sequence is TGTGCCAGCAGCTTGGAGGGGCTAGCGGGAGCCCACAATGAGCAGTTCTTC. Its translation is CASSLEGLAGAHNEQFF.

The V and J genes are TRBV25-1 and TRBJ1-2; TRBD1 might be the D (5 bases). The V and J ends lost 4 bases and 1 base respectively, with 7 bases between them. Germline CDR1 and CDR2: MGHDK and SYGVNS. The length of the CDR3 is 13 residues. The CDR3: CASSVQDNYGYTF. CDR3 sequence (DNA): TGTGCCAGCAGTGTACAGGATAACTATGGCTACACCTTC.

The V gene is TRBV27, the J gene TRBJ2-1, with 10 bases fitting TRBD2. The trim removed 5 bases at V and 5 bases at J, leaving 12 bases unmatched. The CDR3 runs to 17 residues. Germline CDR1 and CDR2: MNHEY and SMNVEV (reference sequence). In DNA, the CDR3 is TGTGCCAGCAGTCCTCTAGGAGCGGGAGGGGGGCACAATGAGCAGTTCTTC. Translated: CASSPLGAGGGHNEQFF.

This chain links TRBV19 with TRBJ2-1, with TRBD2 matching over 8 bases. V trimming: 3 bases; J trimming: 5 bases; junction bases outside the gene matches: 12. Germline V gene sequence: CDR1 LNHDA, CDR2 SQIVND (reference sequence). This CDR3 has 17 residues. Here the CDR3 DNA reads TGTGCCAGTAGTATGGGGGAGGGAGCGGGAGACGACAATGAGCAGTTCTTC. Translated, it gives CASSMGEGAGDDNEQFF.

The CDR3 coding sequence is TGCGCCAGCAGCTTGGCAGGCCGTGATGAGGCGGGCTACGAGCAGTACTTC. Amino acid sequence: CASSLAGRDEAGYEQYF. The V call is TRBV5-1, the J call TRBJ2-7; D is perhaps TRBD2 (5 bases). Trimming shortened V by 0 bases and J by 3 bases, and 19 bases separated the two germline ends. Germline V gene lookup returns CDR1 SGHRS and CDR2 YFSETQ. CDR3 length equals 17 residues.